The text below deals with one T cell receptor beta chain. V shed 5 bases and J 3 bases; nucleotides not matched to a gene: 4. Germline-derived CDR1 and CDR2 are MDHEN and SYDVKM. This CDR3 contains 14 residues. The method was immunoSEQ multiplex PCR; TCRdb's version includes in-frame clones alone and lacks a portion of them. The data show around 500,000 clones, around 78% seen once. The data were taken from a study of shared clonotypes between healthy human individuals. The chain employs TRBV28 and TRBJ2-3; 8 positions agree with TRBD2. The source of this sequence is a woman aged 35 to 49 in good health. Some clones in this sample may be carry-over from other donors' samples. Material: PBMCs. The CDR3 loop reads CASSSGSRTDTQYF. Written as DNA, the CDR3 is TGTGCCAGCAGTAGCGGGAGTAGGACAGATACGCAGTATTTT.